The present T cell receptor (beta chain) was sequenced within a study of T cells in Graves' hyperthyroidism and ophthalmopathy. The study excluded patients with uncontrolled infection, other autoimmune disease, pregnancy or lactation. The CDR3 is 13 amino acids. The V end lost 5 bases, the J end lost 6 bases, and 13 bases lay between the germline ends. CDR1 is MNHEY, CDR2 SVGEGT, per germline. The source material, RNA transcripts, was used to amplify TCR beta CDR3 regions. The primer set for the first-round RT-PCR of the TCR CDR3 was HTBI. TCRdb processed the multiplex PCR reads anew with MiXCR; each CDR3 protein has one entry. The repertoire consists of 450,000 to 550,000 distinct CDR3 sequences, with about 24% occurring once and the leading ten covering 11%.

The specimen sequenced was blood. The chain has TRBV6-2 or TRBV6-3 and TRBJ1-2, with D unresolved. The TCR originated in a woman under 40 with Graves' ophthalmopathy. The CDR3 loop reads CASSDRTHHGYTF. The DNA of the CDR3 is TGTGCCAGCAGTGACCGGACCCACCATGGCTACACCTTC.